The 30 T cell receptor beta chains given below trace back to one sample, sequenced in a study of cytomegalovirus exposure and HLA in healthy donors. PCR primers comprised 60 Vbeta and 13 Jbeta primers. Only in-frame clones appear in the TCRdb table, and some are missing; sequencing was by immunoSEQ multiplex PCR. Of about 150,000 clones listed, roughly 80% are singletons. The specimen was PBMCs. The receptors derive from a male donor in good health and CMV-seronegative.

The CDR3 DNA sequence: TGTGCCAGCAGCTTAAGCGTCCGAATGACAGGGGAGGGACACGAGCAGTACTTC. Amino acid sequence: CASSLSVRMTGEGHEQYF. The chain has TRBV7-9 and TRBJ2-7, with D possibly being TRBD1 (8 bases). Deletions cut 2 bases from V and 5 bases from J, with 25 bases between. Germline CDR1 is SEHNR and CDR2 is FQNEAQ (reference sequence). The CDR3 has 18 residues.

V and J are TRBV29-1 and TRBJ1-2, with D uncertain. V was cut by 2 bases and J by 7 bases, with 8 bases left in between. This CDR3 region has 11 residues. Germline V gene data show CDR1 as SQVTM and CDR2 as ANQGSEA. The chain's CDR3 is CSVERGSGYTF. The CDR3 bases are TGCAGCGTTGAACGAGGAAGTGGCTACACCTTC.

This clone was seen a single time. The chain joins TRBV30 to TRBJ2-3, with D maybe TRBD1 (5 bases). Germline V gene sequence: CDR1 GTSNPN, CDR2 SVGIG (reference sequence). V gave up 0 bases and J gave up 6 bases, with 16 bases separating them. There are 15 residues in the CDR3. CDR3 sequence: CAWSVQGVRVDTQYF. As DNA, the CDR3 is TGTGCCTGGAGTGTCCAAGGGGTCCGGGTGGATACGCAGTATTTT. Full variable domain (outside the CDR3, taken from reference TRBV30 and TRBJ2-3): SQTIHQWPATLVQPVGSPLSLECTVEGTSNPNLYWYRQAAGRGLQLLFYSVGIGQISSEVPQNLSASRPQDRQFILSSKKLLLSDSGFYLCAWSVQGVRVDTQYFGPGTRLTVL.

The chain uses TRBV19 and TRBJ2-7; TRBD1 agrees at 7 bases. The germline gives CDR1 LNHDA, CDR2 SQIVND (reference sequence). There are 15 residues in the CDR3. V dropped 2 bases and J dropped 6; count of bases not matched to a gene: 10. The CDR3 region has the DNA TGTGCCAGTAGTATACCCTCGAAGGGGGCGGGCGAGCAGTACTTC. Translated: CASSIPSKGAGEQYF.

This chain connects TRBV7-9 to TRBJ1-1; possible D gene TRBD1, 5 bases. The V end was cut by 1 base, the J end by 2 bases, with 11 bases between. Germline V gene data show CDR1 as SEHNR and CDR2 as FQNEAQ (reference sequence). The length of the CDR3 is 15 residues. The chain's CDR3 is CASSLGDRSNTEAFF. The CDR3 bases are TGTGCCAGCAGCTTAGGCGACAGATCAAACACTGAAGCTTTCTTT.

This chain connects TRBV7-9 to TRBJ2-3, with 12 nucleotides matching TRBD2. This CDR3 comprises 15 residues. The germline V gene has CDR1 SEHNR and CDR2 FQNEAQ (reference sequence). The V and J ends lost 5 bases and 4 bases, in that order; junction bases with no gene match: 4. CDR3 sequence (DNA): TGTGCCAGCAGCCAAGCTAGCGGGGGGGCAGATACGCAGTATTTT. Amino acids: CASSQASGGADTQYF.

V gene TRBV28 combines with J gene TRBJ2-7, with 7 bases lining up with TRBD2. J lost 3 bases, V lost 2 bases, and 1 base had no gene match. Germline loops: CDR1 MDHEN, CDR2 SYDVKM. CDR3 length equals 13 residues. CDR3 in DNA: TGTGCCAGCAGTTTAGCGGGAGTCTACGAGCAGTACTTC. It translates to CASSLAGVYEQYF.

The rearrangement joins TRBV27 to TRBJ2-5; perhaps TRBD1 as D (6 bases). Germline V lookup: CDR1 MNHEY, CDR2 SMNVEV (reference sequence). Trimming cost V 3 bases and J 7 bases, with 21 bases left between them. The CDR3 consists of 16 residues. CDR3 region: CASSLTGTPSVGTQYF. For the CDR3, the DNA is TGTGCCAGCAGTTTGACCGGGACACCCTCCGTCGGGACCCAGTACTTC.

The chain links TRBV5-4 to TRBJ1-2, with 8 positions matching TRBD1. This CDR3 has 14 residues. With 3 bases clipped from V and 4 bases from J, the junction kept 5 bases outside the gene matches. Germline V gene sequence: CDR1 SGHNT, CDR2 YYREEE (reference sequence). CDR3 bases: TGTGCCAGCAGCTCGGGACAGGAACGCTATGGCTACACCTTC. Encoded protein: CASSSGQERYGYTF.

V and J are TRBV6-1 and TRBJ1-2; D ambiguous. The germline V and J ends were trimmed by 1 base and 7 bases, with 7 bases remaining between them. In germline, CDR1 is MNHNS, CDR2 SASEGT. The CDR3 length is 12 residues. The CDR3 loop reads CASSEVRVGYTF. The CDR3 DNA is TGTGCCAGCAGTGAAGTTCGGGTTGGCTACACCTTC.

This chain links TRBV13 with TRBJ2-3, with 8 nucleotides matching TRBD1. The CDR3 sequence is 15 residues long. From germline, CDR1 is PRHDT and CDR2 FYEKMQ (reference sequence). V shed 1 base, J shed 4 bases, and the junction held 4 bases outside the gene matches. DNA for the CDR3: TGTGCCAGCAGCTTAGATCCAGGGGGCGCAGATACGCAGTATTTT. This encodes CASSLDPGGADTQYF.

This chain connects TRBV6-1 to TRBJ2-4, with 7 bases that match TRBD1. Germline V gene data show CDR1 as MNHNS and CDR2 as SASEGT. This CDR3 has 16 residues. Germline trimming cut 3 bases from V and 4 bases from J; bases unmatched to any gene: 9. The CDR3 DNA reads TGTGCCAGCAGTGATCTTCCCGGGACAGATAAAAACATTCAGTACTTC. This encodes CASSDLPGTDKNIQYF.

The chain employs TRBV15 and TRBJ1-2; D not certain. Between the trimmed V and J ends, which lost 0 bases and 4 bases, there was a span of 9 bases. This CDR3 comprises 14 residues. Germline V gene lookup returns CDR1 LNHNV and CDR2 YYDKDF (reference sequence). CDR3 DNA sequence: TGTGCCACCAGCAGAGAGGGGAGGAGCTATGGCTACACCTTC. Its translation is CATSREGRSYGYTF.

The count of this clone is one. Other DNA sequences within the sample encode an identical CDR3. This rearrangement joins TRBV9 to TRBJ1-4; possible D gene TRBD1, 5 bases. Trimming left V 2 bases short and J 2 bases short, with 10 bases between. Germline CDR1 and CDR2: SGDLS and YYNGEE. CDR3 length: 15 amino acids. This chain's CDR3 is CASSVGGATNEKLFF. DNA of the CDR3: TGTGCCAGCAGCGTCGGGGGTGCGACTAATGAAAAACTGTTTTTT. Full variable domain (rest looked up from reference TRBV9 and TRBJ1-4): DSGVTQTPKHLITATGQRVTLRCSPRSGDLSVYWYQQSLDQGLQFLIQYYNGEERAKGNILERFSAQQFPDLHSELNLSSLELGDSALYFCASSVGGATNEKLFFGSGTQLSVL.

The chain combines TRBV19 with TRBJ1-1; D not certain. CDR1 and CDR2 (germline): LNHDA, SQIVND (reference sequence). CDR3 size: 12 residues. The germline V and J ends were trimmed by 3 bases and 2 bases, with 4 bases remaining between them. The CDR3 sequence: CASSIYNTEAFF. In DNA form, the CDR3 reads TGTGCCAGTAGTATTTATAACACTGAAGCTTTCTTT.

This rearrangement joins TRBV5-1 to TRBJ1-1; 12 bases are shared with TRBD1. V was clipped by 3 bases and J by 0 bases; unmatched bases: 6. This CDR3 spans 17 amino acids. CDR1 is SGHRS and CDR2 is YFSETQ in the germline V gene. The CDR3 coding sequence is TGCGCCAGCAGCTCCGGGACAGGGGGCGTTATGAACACTGAAGCTTTCTTT. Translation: CASSSGTGGVMNTEAFF.

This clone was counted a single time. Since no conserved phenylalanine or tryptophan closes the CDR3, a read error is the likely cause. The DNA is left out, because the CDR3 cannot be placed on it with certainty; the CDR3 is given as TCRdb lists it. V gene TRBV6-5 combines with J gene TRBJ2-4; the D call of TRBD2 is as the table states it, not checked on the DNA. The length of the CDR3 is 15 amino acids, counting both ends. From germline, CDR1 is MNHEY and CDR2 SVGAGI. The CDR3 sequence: CASGYEGGMLSLVGV.

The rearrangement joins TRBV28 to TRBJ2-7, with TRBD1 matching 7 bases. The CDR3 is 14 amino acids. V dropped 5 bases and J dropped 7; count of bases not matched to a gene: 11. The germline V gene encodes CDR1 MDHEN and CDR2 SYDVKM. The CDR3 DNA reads TGTGCCAGCAGTCCGGCTCCTTCCAGGGGGGAGCAGTACTTC. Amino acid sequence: CASSPAPSRGEQYF.

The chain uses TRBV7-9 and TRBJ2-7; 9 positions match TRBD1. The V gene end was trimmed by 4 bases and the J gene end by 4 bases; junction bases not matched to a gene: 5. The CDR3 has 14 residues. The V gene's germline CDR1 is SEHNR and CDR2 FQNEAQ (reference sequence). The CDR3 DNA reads TGTGCCAGCAGCTCCAGGGGACAGGGATACGAGCAGTACTTC. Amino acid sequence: CASSSRGQGYEQYF.

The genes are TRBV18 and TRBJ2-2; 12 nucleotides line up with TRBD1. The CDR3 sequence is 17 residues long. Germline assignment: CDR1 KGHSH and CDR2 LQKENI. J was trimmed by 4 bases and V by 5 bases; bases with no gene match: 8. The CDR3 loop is CASSAQGTGGFTGELFF. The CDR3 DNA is TGTGCCAGCTCAGCCCAGGGGACAGGGGGCTTCACCGGGGAGCTGTTTTTT.

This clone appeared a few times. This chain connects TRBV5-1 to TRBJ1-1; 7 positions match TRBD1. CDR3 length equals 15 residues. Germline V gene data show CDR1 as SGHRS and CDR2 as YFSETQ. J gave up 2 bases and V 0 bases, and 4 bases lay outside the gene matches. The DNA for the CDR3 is TGCGCCAGCAGCTTGGGGGGACAGCTTAACACTGAAGCTTTCTTT. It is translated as CASSLGGQLNTEAFF.

In nucleotides, the CDR3 is TGTGCCAGCAGCCCCTTAGGGGGAAACGGGGAGCTGTTTTTT. It yields the protein CASSPLGGNGELFF. The chain employs TRBV5-4 and TRBJ2-2, with a weak D call TRBD1 (6 bases). Trimming cost V 4 bases and J 7 bases, with 14 bases left between them. Germline V gene sequence: CDR1 SGHNT, CDR2 YYREEE (reference sequence). The CDR3 length is 14 residues.

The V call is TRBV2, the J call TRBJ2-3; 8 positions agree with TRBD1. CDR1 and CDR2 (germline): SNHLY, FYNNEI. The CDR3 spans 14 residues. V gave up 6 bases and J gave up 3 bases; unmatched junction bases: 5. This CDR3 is CASSRDRTTDTQYF. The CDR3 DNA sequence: TGTGCCAGCAGCCGGGACAGGACGACAGATACGCAGTATTTT.

The CDR3 here is CASSIAPETVYGYTF. CDR3 nucleotides: TGTGCCAGTAGTATAGCGCCCGAGACAGTCTATGGCTACACCTTC. The V call is TRBV19, the J call TRBJ1-2; the D gene is possibly TRBD1 (5 bases). CDR3 length equals 15 residues. Trimming removed 1 base at V and 4 bases at J, with 13 bases between. Germline lookup yields CDR1 LNHDA and CDR2 SQIVND (reference sequence).

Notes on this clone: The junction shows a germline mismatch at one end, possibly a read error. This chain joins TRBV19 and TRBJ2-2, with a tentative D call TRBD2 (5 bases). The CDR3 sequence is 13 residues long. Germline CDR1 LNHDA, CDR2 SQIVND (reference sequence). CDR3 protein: CASSKGWTGELFF. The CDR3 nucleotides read TGTGCCAGTAGTAAAGGATGGACCGGGGAGCTATTTTTT.

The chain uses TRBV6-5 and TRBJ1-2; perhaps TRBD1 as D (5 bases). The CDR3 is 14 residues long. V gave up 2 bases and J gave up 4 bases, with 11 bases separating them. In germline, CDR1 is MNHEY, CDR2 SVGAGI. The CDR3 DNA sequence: TGTGCCAGCAGTTACGGGGCAGGGTCCTATGGCTACACCTTC. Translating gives CASSYGAGSYGYTF.

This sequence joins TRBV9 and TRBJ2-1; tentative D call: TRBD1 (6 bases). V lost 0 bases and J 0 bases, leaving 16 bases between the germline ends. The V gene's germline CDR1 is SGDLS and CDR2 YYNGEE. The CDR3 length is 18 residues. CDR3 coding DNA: TGTGCCAGCAGCGTAGGAGGGGGAGCGCCGAGCTCCTACAATGAGCAGTTCTTC. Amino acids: CASSVGGGAPSSYNEQFF.

The CDR3 protein is CSVRTLTYEQYF. The CDR3 nucleotides are TGCAGCGTCAGGACACTTACCTACGAGCAGTACTTC. The chain joins TRBV29-1 to TRBJ2-7; maybe TRBD1 (5 bases). V gave up 6 bases and J gave up 2 bases, with 11 bases separating them. CDR1 is SQVTM, CDR2 ANQGSEA, per germline. CDR3 size: 12 residues.

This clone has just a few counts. This CDR3 reads CASSFGQIQPYEQYF. The CDR3 DNA reads as TGTGCCAGCAGTTTCGGACAGATCCAGCCCTACGAGCAGTACTTC. V usage is TRBV27 and J usage is TRBJ2-7; tentative D call: TRBD1 (6 bases). V was shortened by 3 bases and J by 2 bases, with 14 bases between the two germline ends. In germline, CDR1 is MNHEY, CDR2 SMNVEV (reference sequence). CDR3 length: 15 amino acids.

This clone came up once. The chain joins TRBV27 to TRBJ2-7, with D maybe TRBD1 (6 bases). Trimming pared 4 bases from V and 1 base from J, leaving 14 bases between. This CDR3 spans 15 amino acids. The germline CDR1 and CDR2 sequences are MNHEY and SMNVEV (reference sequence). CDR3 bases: TGTGCCAGCAGTTCCCCCCGGGACATATCCTACGAGCAGTACTTC. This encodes CASSSPRDISYEQYF.